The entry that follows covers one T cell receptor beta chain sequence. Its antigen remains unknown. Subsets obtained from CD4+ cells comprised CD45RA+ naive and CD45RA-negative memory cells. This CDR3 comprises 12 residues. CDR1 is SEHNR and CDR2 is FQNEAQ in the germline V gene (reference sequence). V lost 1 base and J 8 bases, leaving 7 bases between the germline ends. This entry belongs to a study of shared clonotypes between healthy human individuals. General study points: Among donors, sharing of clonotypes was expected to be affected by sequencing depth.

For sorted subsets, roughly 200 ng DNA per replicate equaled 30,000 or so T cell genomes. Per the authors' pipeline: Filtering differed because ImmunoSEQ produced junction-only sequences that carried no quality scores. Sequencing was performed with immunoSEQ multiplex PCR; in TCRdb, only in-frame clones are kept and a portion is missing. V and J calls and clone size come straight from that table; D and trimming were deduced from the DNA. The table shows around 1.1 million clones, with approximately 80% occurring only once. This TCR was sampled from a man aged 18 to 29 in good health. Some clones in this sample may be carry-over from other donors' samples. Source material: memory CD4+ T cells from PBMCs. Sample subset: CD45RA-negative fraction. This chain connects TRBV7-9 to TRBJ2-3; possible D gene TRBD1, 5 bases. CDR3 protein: CASSLDQGTQYF. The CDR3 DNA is TGTGCCAGCAGCTTAGATCAGGGTACGCAGTATTTT.